A selection of T cell receptor beta chains follows, all from one sample in a study of cytomegalovirus exposure and HLA in healthy donors. Sequencing used immunoSEQ multiplex PCR; TCRdb keeps in-frame clones, though not all of them. The sample lists 150,000 or so clones, roughly 80% occurring once. The specimen was PBMCs. Every receptor here comes from a woman aged 40 to 55 in good health and CMV-seropositive. CDR3s leave out the opening cysteine and the closing phenylalanine or tryptophan. Each record gives: V gene, J gene, CDR3 protein.

v_call: TRBV7-2
j_call: TRBJ1-2
cdr3_aa: ASSLGRYRSNYGYT

v_call: TRBV12-5
j_call: TRBJ2-5
cdr3_aa: ASRAFGETQY

v_call: TRBV6-5
j_call: TRBJ1-1
cdr3_aa: ASSYGTGGKVTEAF

v_call: TRBV19
j_call: TRBJ2-4
cdr3_aa: ASSEDRSGNIQY

v_call: TRBV7-2
j_call: TRBJ2-1
cdr3_aa: ASSFPGLAREQF

v_call: TRBV7-7
j_call: TRBJ2-2
cdr3_aa: ASSYGTLAGELF

v_call: TRBV5-6
j_call: TRBJ2-7
cdr3_aa: ASSLEPGYEQY

v_call: TRBV7-2
j_call: TRBJ2-5
cdr3_aa: ASSAGTGKTQY

v_call: TRBV18
j_call: TRBJ1-2
cdr3_aa: ASSPTSGYGYT

v_call: TRBV6-6
j_call: TRBJ1-3
cdr3_aa: ASRISGGWGNTIY

v_call: TRBV7-9
j_call: TRBJ1-1
cdr3_aa: ASSLDSRGRTEAF

v_call: TRBV20-1
j_call: TRBJ1-2
cdr3_aa: SAFRGVGYT

v_call: TRBV4-1
j_call: TRBJ2-3
cdr3_aa: ASGGTSGGAQY

v_call: TRBV6-1
j_call: TRBJ2-6
cdr3_aa: AGEDSPGANVLT

v_call: TRBV12-1
j_call: TRBJ2-1
cdr3_aa: ASSAGTGMNEQF

v_call: TRBV30
j_call: TRBJ1-4
cdr3_aa: ASQGLHEKLF